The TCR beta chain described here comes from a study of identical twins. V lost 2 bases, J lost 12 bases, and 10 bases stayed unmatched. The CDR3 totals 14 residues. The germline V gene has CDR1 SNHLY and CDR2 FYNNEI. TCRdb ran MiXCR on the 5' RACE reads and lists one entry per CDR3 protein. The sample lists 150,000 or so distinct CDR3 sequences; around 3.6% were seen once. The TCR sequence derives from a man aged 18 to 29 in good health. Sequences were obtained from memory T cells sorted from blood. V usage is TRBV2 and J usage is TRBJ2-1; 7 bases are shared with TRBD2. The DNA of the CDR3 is TGTGCCAGCAGTGAACTAGCGGAACAACTCCGGCAGTTCTTC. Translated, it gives CASSELAEQLRQFF. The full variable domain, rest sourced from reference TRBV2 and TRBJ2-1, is EPEVTQTPSHQVTQMGQEVILRCVPISNHLYFYWYRQILGQKVEFLVSFYNNEISEKSEIFDDQFSVERPDGSNFTLKIRSTKLEDSAMYFCASSELAEQLRQFFGPGTRLTVL.